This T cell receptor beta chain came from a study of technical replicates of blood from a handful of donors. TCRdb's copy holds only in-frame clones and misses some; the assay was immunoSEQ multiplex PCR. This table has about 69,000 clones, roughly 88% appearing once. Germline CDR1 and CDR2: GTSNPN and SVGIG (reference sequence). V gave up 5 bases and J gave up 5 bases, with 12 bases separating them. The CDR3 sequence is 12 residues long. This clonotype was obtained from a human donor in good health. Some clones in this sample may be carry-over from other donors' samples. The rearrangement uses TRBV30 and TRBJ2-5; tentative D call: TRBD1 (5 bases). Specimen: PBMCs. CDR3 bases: TGTGCCTGGGCAGGGCGTGGGGAGACCCAGTACTTC. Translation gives CAWAGRGETQYF.